The rows below give T cell receptor beta chains drawn from one sample of a study of T cell responses to AZD1222 COVID-19 vaccine. Assay used: immunoSEQ multiplex PCR; TCRdb lists only in-frame clones, some missing. Of about 92,000 clones listed, more than 75% are singletons. This specimen consisted of peripheral blood, obtained on day 0 of AZD1222 vaccination. These receptors were obtained from an adult in good health. CDR3s include the opening cysteine and the closing phenylalanine or tryptophan. Fields, in order: CDR3 length, D gene, J gene, clone size, V gene, CDR3 DNA, CDR3 protein. A D gene is named only where the DNA matches it firmly. Part of the rows lack a size; the others show once, few, many or a class for expanded clones.

>18|TRBD2|TRBJ2-1|.|TRBV9
TGTGCCAGCAGCGTCAATCCAACTAGCGGGAGCCGTTACAATGAGCAGTTCTTC
CASSVNPTSGSRYNEQFF
>14|.|TRBJ1-3|.|TRBV5-6
TGTGCCAGCAGCTTGGACAGCTCTTTGAACACCATATATTTT
CASSLDSSLNTIYF
>14|.|TRBJ1-5|.|TRBV19
TGTGCCAGCTTATCAGGTCATCTCAATCAGCCCCAGCATTTT
CASLSGHLNQPQHF
>12|.|TRBJ2-5|.|TRBV12-3/TRBV12-4
TGTGCCAGCCGCCGGGGTCGGGAGACCCAGTACTTC
CASRRGRETQYF
>11|.|TRBJ2-7|.|TRBV29-1
TGCAGCGGCGAGGTAGCGGACGAGCAGTACTTC
CSGEVADEQYF
>14|.|TRBJ1-1|few|TRBV11-3
TGTGCCAGCAGCTTAGGTTCTTCGAACACTGAAGCTTTCTTT
CASSLGSSNTEAFF
>13|TRBD1|TRBJ1-2|few|TRBV29-1
TGCAGCGTCGAGACAGGGATTGACTATGGCTACACCTTC
CSVETGIDYGYTF
>14|.|TRBJ1-1|.|TRBV5-1
TGCGCCAGCAGCTTGGTTTGGACAAACACTGAAGCTTTCTTT
CASSLVWTNTEAFF
>14|.|TRBJ1-3|.|TRBV21-1
TGTGCCAGCAGACAGGGGGGCTCTGGAAACACCATATATTTT
CASRQGGSGNTIYF
>16|TRBD1|TRBJ1-3|.|TRBV2
TGTGCCAGCAGCCTACGACAGGGGGGATCTGGAAACACCATATATTTT
CASSLRQGGSGNTIYF
>16|TRBD2|TRBJ2-2|.|TRBV11-1
TGTGCCAGCAGCCTAACTAGCGGAGGAGGGCCCGGGGAGCTGTTTTTT
CASSLTSGGGPGELFF
>16|.|TRBJ2-2|.|TRBV14
TGTGCCAGCAGCCAGATCGGCGGAACGAACACCGGGGAGCTGTTTTTT
CASSQIGGTNTGELFF
>12|.|TRBJ1-3|.|TRBV12-3/TRBV12-4
TGTGCCAGCAGCCTCTCTGGAAACACCATATATTTT
CASSLSGNTIYF
>13|.|TRBJ2-5|few|TRBV7-9
TGTGCCAGCAGCTTAGGGGGAACGAGGACCCAGTACTTC
CASSLGGTRTQYF
>12|TRBD2|TRBJ2-7|.|TRBV27
TGTGCCAGCGGGACGGGGGGGAGTGAGCAGTACTTC
CASGTGGSEQYF
>15|TRBD1|TRBJ1-1|.|TRBV5-4
TGTGCCAGCAGCTTGCAGACAGGGGTGGACACTGAAGCTTTCTTT
CASSLQTGVDTEAFF
>14|.|TRBJ2-5|.|TRBV9
TGTGCCAGCAGCCCCCGACTCTACCAAGAGACCCAGTACTTC
CASSPRLYQETQYF
>13|TRBD1|TRBJ1-1|.|TRBV2
TGTGCCACAGGACAGGGGGCGGACACTGAAGCTTTCTTT
CATGQGADTEAFF
>14|.|TRBJ1-2|few|TRBV19
TGTGCCAGTAGTATAGTGGGACTCCCCTATGGCTACACCTTC
CASSIVGLPYGYTF
>17|TRBD1|TRBJ1-5|.|TRBV19
TGTGCCAGTAGTCCCAGGGACAGGGGGCTAAGCAATCAGCCCCAGCATTTT
CASSPRDRGLSNQPQHF
>19|TRBD2|TRBJ2-3|.|TRBV4-2
TGTGCCAGCAGCCAGGATTCCACTTCTACTAGCGGGTACACAGATACGCAGTATTTT
CASSQDSTSTSGYTDTQYF
>14|TRBD2|TRBJ2-1|.|TRBV19
TGTGCCAGTAGAGCGACTAGCGGGAAGGGTGAGCAGTTCTTC
CASRATSGKGEQFF
>14|.|TRBJ2-7|.|TRBV5-1
TGCGCCAGCAGCTTAGGGGATATTACCTACGAGCAGTACTTC
CASSLGDITYEQYF
>18|TRBD1|TRBJ1-4|.|TRBV7-2
TGTGCCAGCAGCCGTGGATCGGGACAGGGACCGTTCAGCGAAAAACTGTTTTTT
CASSRGSGQGPFSEKLFF
>15|TRBD1|TRBJ1-2|.|TRBV6-5
TGTGCCAGCAAGGCCCAGGGACAGGGAATCCATGGCTACACCTTC
CASKAQGQGIHGYTF
>12|.|TRBJ2-2|.|TRBV7-9
TGTGCCAGCAGCTTACACACCGGGGAGCTGTTTTTT
CASSLHTGELFF
>12|.|TRBJ1-2|.|TRBV12-3/TRBV12-4
TGTGCCAGCAGTTCCGCCGGCGCGGGCTACACCTTC
CASSSAGAGYTF
>15|.|TRBJ2-7|few|TRBV2
TGTGCCAGCAGAGGACTAAGACAGGGCTCCTACGAGCAGTACTTC
CASRGLRQGSYEQYF
>15|.|TRBJ2-3|once|TRBV5-1
TGCGCCAGCAGCTCGGACCCGTCAAGCACAGATACGCAGTATTTT
CASSSDPSSTDTQYF
>13|.|TRBJ1-5|.|TRBV28
TGTGCGGGATCGTACTATAGCAATCAGCCCCAGCATTTT
CAGSYYSNQPQHF
>17|TRBD1|TRBJ2-1|.|TRBV11-2
TGTGCCAGCAGCCTTCATCCGGGACAGCTAATTTACAATGAGCAGTTCTTC
CASSLHPGQLIYNEQFF
>15|.|TRBJ1-6|.|TRBV27
TGTGCCAGCAGGGACCGGGGGGCGAGGTATTCACCCCTCCACTTT
CASRDRGARYSPLHF
>15|.|TRBJ2-2|few|TRBV6-6
TGTGCCAGCAGAACAGACCGCCCGAACACCGGGGAGCTGTTTTTT
CASRTDRPNTGELFF
>14|TRBD1|TRBJ1-1|once|TRBV3-1/TRBV3-2
TGTGCCAGCAGCCAAACGACAGGGGGCACTGAAGCTTTCTTT
CASSQTTGGTEAFF
>17|TRBD2|TRBJ2-3|.|TRBV5-1
TGCGCCAGCAGCTTCAGACTAGCGGGGGGTCGCACAGATACGCAGTATTTT
CASSFRLAGGRTDTQYF
>14|TRBD1|TRBJ2-7|.|TRBV6-6
TGTGCCAGCAGTCCCCGACAGGGTAAATACGAGCAGTACTTC
CASSPRQGKYEQYF
>17|.|TRBJ1-6|.|TRBV10-3
TGTGCCATCAGTGAGCTGGGGTTCAGCTCCTATAATTCACCCCTCCACTTT
CAISELGFSSYNSPLHF
>17|.|TRBJ2-7|.|TRBV7-9
TGTGCCAGCAGCTGGCCGGGATCTTCTCAAAGCTCCTACGAGCAGTACTTC
CASSWPGSSQSSYEQYF
>13|TRBD1|TRBJ2-2|once|TRBV29-1
TGCAGCGTCTCACAGGGGTACACCGGGGAGCTGTTTTTT
CSVSQGYTGELFF
>13|.|TRBJ2-7|.|TRBV18
TGTGCCAGCTCACGGGCAGGGGACTACGAGCAGTACTTC
CASSRAGDYEQYF
>13|.|TRBJ1-6|.|TRBV28
TGTGCCAGCGGGGCGGAGTATAATTCACCCCTCCACTTT
CASGAEYNSPLHF
>14|TRBD1|TRBJ2-7|few|TRBV7-9
TGTGCCAGCAGCCATACCGACAGGGCCTACGAGCAGTACTTC
CASSHTDRAYEQYF
>13|.|TRBJ2-7|few|TRBV28
TGTGCCAGCAGCACGAGGGTCCCGGAAGAGCAGTACTTC
CASSTRVPEEQYF
>17|TRBD1|TRBJ2-3|.|TRBV18
TGTGCCAGCTCATCGACGGGACAGGGATACCGCACAGATACGCAGTATTTT
CASSSTGQGYRTDTQYF
>20|.|TRBJ2-5|.|TRBV4-1
TGCGCCAGCAGCCAAGATATGGAGACGGGCGGTTGGTCAGGGGAAGAGACCCAGTACTTC
CASSQDMETGGWSGEETQYF